Below are 13 T cell receptor beta chains sequenced from a single sample in a study of pediatric ulcerative colitis. Repertoires were generated with immunoSEQ multiplex PCR, while TCRdb's copy carries only in-frame clones and drops some. The sample consists of tens of thousands of clones, 75% to 85% of them appearing once. The sequenced sample was blood. All receptors derive from a boy between 10 and 17 years old with moderate ulcerative colitis.

The rearrangement joins TRBV19 to TRBJ2-3; D possibly uses TRBD1 or TRBD2 (5 bases each). Looked up from germline, CDR1 is LNHDA and CDR2 is SQIVND (reference sequence). The V gene lost 3 bases and the J gene lost 6 bases, with 10 bases spanning the gap. CDR3 length equals 13 residues. The CDR3 sequence is CASSIRGRDTQYF. Here the CDR3 DNA reads TGTGCCAGTAGTATCCGGGGCCGGGATACGCAGTATTTT.

The gene calls are TRBV6-1 and TRBJ2-7; D not resolved. V lost 11 bases to trimming and J lost 2 bases, with 10 bases between them. This CDR3 contains 11 residues. The germline gives CDR1 MNHNS, CDR2 SASEGT. DNA for the CDR3: TGTGCCGCGGCGCATCCCTACGAGCAGTACTTC. Its translation: CAAAHPYEQYF.

The chain links TRBV27 to TRBJ2-7; perhaps TRBD2 as D (5 bases). This CDR3 comprises 12 residues. CDR1 is MNHEY and CDR2 is SMNVEV in the germline V gene (reference sequence). V lost 3 bases and J 4 bases, leaving 7 bases between the germline ends. The CDR3 DNA sequence: TGTGCCAGCAGTTTTCGCGGGTACGAGCAGTACTTC. This codes for CASSFRGYEQYF.

The chain carries TRBV11-2 and TRBJ1-6; no reliable D call. V was trimmed by 1 base and J by 0 bases, leaving 4 bases between them. The CDR3 is 15 amino acids. In germline, CDR1 is SGHAT, CDR2 FQNNGV. DNA for the CDR3: TGTGCCAGCAGCTTAGGGAGCTCCTATAATTCACCCCTCCACTTT. Protein sequence: CASSLGSSYNSPLHF.

This chain joins TRBV4-2 and TRBJ2-3; D gene uncertain. Germline CDR1 is LGHNA and CDR2 is YNFKEQ. V shed 0 bases and J shed 5 bases, with 12 bases lying between them. This CDR3 contains 15 residues. CDR3: CASSQEALWVDTQYF. CDR3 DNA sequence: TGTGCCAGCAGCCAAGAAGCTCTTTGGGTAGATACGCAGTATTTT.

The chain recombines TRBV7-8 with TRBJ1-4, with unresolved D. The CDR3 runs 14 residues. The V gene lost 4 bases and the J gene lost 5 bases, with 11 bases spanning the gap. The germline V gene has CDR1 SGHVS and CDR2 FQNEAQ. This CDR3 is CASSSGPHNEKLFF. The CDR3 nucleotides read TGTGCCAGCAGCTCTGGGCCACACAATGAAAAACTGTTTTTT.

The chain joins TRBV7-7 to TRBJ2-3, with D possibly TRBD2 on 5 matching bases. The CDR3 consists of 14 residues. Trimming cost V 4 bases and J 1 base, with 9 bases left between them. Per germline, CDR1 SSHAT and CDR2 FNYEAQ (reference sequence). The CDR3 DNA is TGTGCCAGCAGCTCGGGGTTGGGCACAGATACGCAGTATTTT. Encoded protein: CASSSGLGTDTQYF.

The chain joins TRBV29-1 to TRBJ2-5, with D perhaps matching TRBD2 (6 bases). Germline-derived CDR1 and CDR2 are SQVTM and ANQGSEA. V was shortened by 3 bases and J by 7 bases, with 18 bases between the two germline ends. The CDR3 spans 14 residues. CDR3 bases: TGCAGCGTTGAGACCAGCGGGCCACGGGGGACCCAGTACTTC. This encodes CSVETSGPRGTQYF.

V gene TRBV29-1 combines with J gene TRBJ2-6; D gene uncertain. The V gene's germline CDR1 is SQVTM and CDR2 ANQGSEA. The CDR3 totals 13 residues. Trimming stripped 7 bases from V and 1 base from J, with 8 bases between. In DNA, the CDR3 is TGCAGCGCTAGAATTTCTGGGGCCAACGTCCTGACTTTC. It translates to CSARISGANVLTF.

The chain has TRBV6-5 and TRBJ1-1; no clear D gene. The CDR3 length is 15 residues. V lost 0 bases, J lost 7 bases, and 15 bases lay in between. Germline V gene data show CDR1 as MNHEY and CDR2 as SVGAGI. The CDR3 bases are TGTGCCAGCAGTTACTCGAGATGGGGAACAGATGAAGCTTTCTTT. Protein sequence: CASSYSRWGTDEAFF.

The chain joins TRBV7-6 to TRBJ2-2; TRBD2 aligns across 8 bases. V trimming: 0 bases; J trimming: 7 bases; junction bases outside the gene matches: 10. Germline CDR1 reads SGHVS; CDR2 reads FNYEAQ. The CDR3 is 17 amino acids. The CDR3 DNA follows: TGTGCCAGCAGCTTAGCGTCGAGCGGGAGCCCAATCGGGGAGCTGTTTTTT. As protein: CASSLASSGSPIGELFF.

The chain has TRBV6-1 and TRBJ2-2; no firm D call. Germline V CDR1 and CDR2: MNHNS, SASEGT. With 1 base removed from V and 2 bases from J, the gap between germline ends came to 11 bases. This CDR3 is 16 amino acids long. As DNA, the CDR3 is TGTGCCAGCAGTGAAGGAATTGGCAGCAACACCGGGGAGCTGTTTTTT. This gives the protein CASSEGIGSNTGELFF.

The rearrangement joins TRBV28 to TRBJ1-1; D remains unclear. Germline V lookup: CDR1 MDHEN, CDR2 SYDVKM. With 6 bases removed from V and 4 bases from J, the gap between germline ends came to 15 bases. This CDR3 region has 14 residues. The CDR3 sequence: CASSNARRRTEAFF. CDR3 coding DNA: TGTGCCAGCAGCAATGCGAGACGGCGCACTGAAGCTTTCTTT.